This T cell receptor beta chain was sequenced in a study of OX40 agonist ivuxolimab in advanced cancers. About the study: Intravenous ivuxolimab at 0.01 to 10 mg/kg was given to patients every 2 weeks.

The method was immunoSEQ multiplex PCR; TCRdb's version includes in-frame clones alone and lacks a portion of them. The sample lists some 64,000 clones; 91% were seen once. V shed 5 bases, J shed 4 bases, and the junction held 6 bases outside the gene matches. The V gene's germline CDR1 is PRHDT and CDR2 FYEKMQ (reference sequence). The CDR3 consists of 15 residues. This clone appeared a single time. This chain links TRBV13 with TRBJ2-1; 9 bases are a match to TRBD1. The sample consisted of CD4+ or CD8+ T cells sorted from blood, taken in a trial of the OX40 agonist ivuxolimab. This TCR came from an adult with an advanced solid tumor such as melanoma, head and neck, liver or kidney cancer. Here the CDR3 DNA reads TGTGCCAGCAGCGCCCCCGGGACAGGGTACAATGAGCAGTTCTTC. This translates into CASSAPGTGYNEQFF.